This T cell receptor beta chain was documented in a study of regulatory dendritic cells for organ transplantation. About the study: Monocytes received vitamin D3 on days 0 and 4, IL-10 on day 4. LPS was added to dendritic cell cultures on day 6. General study findings and limits: Naive T cells showed high diversity, memory cells less, memory CD8+ least. Alloreactive memory CD8+ T cell pools varied considerably between individuals.

V shed 4 bases, J shed 15 bases, and the junction held 11 bases outside the gene matches. Germline V gene sequence: CDR1 SEHNR, CDR2 FQNEAQ (reference sequence). CDR3 length: 13 residues. Using immunoSEQ multiplex PCR, the repertoire was profiled, and TCRdb retains in-frame clones only, with some absent. Of approximately 10,000 clones in the sample, 75% are singletons; the top ten hold about 2.4%. As regards this clone: What it recognizes is unknown.

Allogeneic regulatory or mature dendritic cells were co-cultured for roughly five days with CFSE-labeled sorted T cells at 1:10. Sample: memory CD4+ T cells from blood cultured with regulatory dendritic cells. The subset here: CD45RO+ memory T cells. This receptor was taken from a human donor in good health. The V gene is TRBV7-9, the J gene TRBJ1-4, with 7 bases matching TRBD1. In nucleotides, the CDR3 is TGTGCCAGCAGCTACCCGGGACAGAATTCGGTGTTTTTT. The encoded protein is CASSYPGQNSVFF.